One sample yielded the 2 T cell receptor beta chains listed below, sequenced in a study of siplizumab effects on memory and regulatory T cells. The method was immunoSEQ multiplex PCR; TCRdb's version includes in-frame clones alone and lacks a portion of them. This table holds around 100,000 clones, less than 95% found once. The sequenced sample was non-Treg CD4+ T cells sorted from blood. The receptors originated from a human donor in good health.

The chain is built from TRBV5-1 and TRBJ2-5; no firm D call. There are 13 residues in the CDR3. V lost 0 bases and J 5 bases, leaving 8 bases between the germline ends. CDR1 and CDR2 from the germline V gene are SGHRS and YFSETQ. The CDR3 is CASSLAGGETQYF. The CDR3 coding sequence is TGCGCCAGCAGCTTGGCGGGTGGGGAGACCCAGTACTTC. The variable domain in full, completed from reference TRBV5-1 and TRBJ2-5, reads KAGVTQTPRYLIKTRGQQVTLSCSPISGHRSVSWYQQTPGQGLQFLFEYFSETQRNKGNFPGRFSGRQFSNSRSEMNVSTLELGDSALYLCASSLAGGETQYFGPGTRLLVL.

The V call is TRBV28, the J call TRBJ2-1; 8 bases are a match to TRBD2. V dropped 11 bases and J dropped 2; count of bases not matched to a gene: 8. This CDR3 contains 14 residues. Germline V gene lookup returns CDR1 MDHEN and CDR2 SYDVKM. CDR3 sequence reads: CAGAQREPYNEQFF. The CDR3 DNA follows: TGTGCCGGGGCACAGCGGGAGCCCTACAATGAGCAGTTCTTC.